These 20 T cell receptor beta chains were all obtained from the same sample, sequenced in a study of T cell changes during pregnancy in multiple sclerosis. Only in-frame clones appear in the TCRdb table, and some are missing; sequencing was by immunoSEQ multiplex PCR. The top ten clones hold around 11% of a sample with 30,000 to 45,000 clones, around nine tenths of them seen once. Source: CD8+ T cells from peripheral blood mononuclear cells, taken in the third trimester of pregnancy. These receptors were taken from a female donor with multiple sclerosis, enrolled in a pregnancy study.

The rearrangement uses TRBV27 and TRBJ1-2; D perhaps matches TRBD1 (5 bases). The CDR3 runs to 14 residues. V was pared by 4 bases and J by 7 bases, with 16 bases between. In germline, CDR1 is MNHEY, CDR2 SMNVEV (reference sequence). This CDR3 reads CASSSPNYRTGYTF. In nucleotides, the CDR3 is TGTGCCAGCAGTTCTCCAAATTACAGGACTGGCTACACCTTC.

By sample fraction, this clone is medium-sized. In DNA, the CDR3 is TGTGCCAGCAGTGACTCGGCGGGACCTGGCTATGGCTACACCTTC. Amino acids: CASSDSAGPGYGYTF. The chain uses TRBV6-4 and TRBJ1-2; tentatively, D is TRBD1 (5 bases). Trimming pared 0 bases from V and 4 bases from J, leaving 12 bases between. This CDR3 comprises 15 residues. CDR1 MRHNA and CDR2 SNTAGT come from the germline V gene.

In its sample, this clone was seen once. V gene TRBV14 combines with J gene TRBJ2-3; TRBD2 aligns across 9 bases. Germline V gene data show CDR1 as SGHDN and CDR2 as FVKESK. The V and J ends lost 1 base and 6 bases, in that order; junction bases with no gene match: 14. The CDR3 totals 18 residues. In DNA, the CDR3 is TGTGCCAGCAGCCAAGCATGGTTGGGGCTAGCGGGACTGGATACGCAGTATTTT. Its translation: CASSQAWLGLAGLDTQYF.

The V and J genes are TRBV19 and TRBJ2-1; 9 nucleotides agree with TRBD1. The ends lost 4 bases at V and 3 bases at J; junction bases unmatched: 4. Germline V gene data show CDR1 as LNHDA and CDR2 as SQIVND (reference sequence). The CDR3 covers 15 residues. The CDR3 is CASSRGQGLYNEQFF. The CDR3 DNA is TGTGCCAGTAGTAGGGGACAGGGACTCTACAATGAGCAGTTCTTC.

The chain joins TRBV27 to TRBJ1-5; D gene unclear. Trimming pared 2 bases from V and 5 bases from J, leaving 10 bases between. CDR1 and CDR2 (germline): MNHEY, SMNVEV (reference sequence). The CDR3 extends over 14 amino acids. The CDR3 is CASSLDENYQPQHF. The CDR3, as DNA: TGTGCCAGCAGTTTAGATGAGAACTATCAGCCCCAGCATTTT.

A single count supports this clone. The chain carries TRBV7-8 and TRBJ2-1, with 13 bases aligning to TRBD2. Unmatched junction bases numbered 13, after V lost 5 bases and J lost 3 bases. Per germline, CDR1 SGHVS and CDR2 FQNEAQ. The CDR3 spans 19 residues. The CDR3 spells CASSHRLAGGLKYYNEQFF. The CDR3 coding sequence is TGTGCCAGCAGCCACAGACTAGCGGGGGGCCTTAAGTACTACAATGAGCAGTTCTTC.

The chain carries TRBV4-2 and TRBJ2-2, with 11 bases lining up with TRBD2. There are 15 residues in the CDR3. Germline V gene data show CDR1 as LGHNA and CDR2 as YNFKEQ. The trim removed 7 bases at V and 3 bases at J, leaving 4 bases unmatched. The CDR3 is CASTDSGRDTGELFF. In DNA form, the CDR3 reads TGTGCCAGCACCGATAGCGGGAGGGACACCGGGGAGCTGTTTTTT.

This sequence joins TRBV11-2 and TRBJ2-2; 12 nucleotides match TRBD1. Germline CDR1 and CDR2: SGHAT and FQNNGV. V was pared by 5 bases and J by 4 bases, with 5 bases of the junction left unmatched. The CDR3 has 16 residues. CDR3 DNA sequence: TGTGCCAGCAGCGCCCCGGGACAGGGGGCCACCGGGGAGCTGTTTTTT. It is translated as CASSAPGQGATGELFF.

The chain links TRBV27 to TRBJ2-7; 9 bases match TRBD1. V was pared by 5 bases and J by 0 bases, with 5 bases of the junction left unmatched. CDR3 length: 15 residues. From germline, CDR1 is MNHEY and CDR2 SMNVEV (reference sequence). In DNA, the CDR3 is TGTGCCAGCAGTACAACAGGGGGCTACTCCTACGAGCAGTACTTC. Protein: CASSTTGGYSYEQYF.

The chain uses TRBV29-1 and TRBJ1-2, with D possibly TRBD1 on 5 matching bases. V was cut by 4 bases and J by 4 bases, with 13 bases left in between. This CDR3 spans 13 amino acids. Germline values: CDR1 SQVTM, CDR2 ANQGSEA. The CDR3 loop reads CSVAGVIPYGYTF. DNA for the CDR3: TGCAGCGTTGCGGGGGTTATTCCCTATGGCTACACCTTC.

V usage is TRBV30 and J usage is TRBJ1-5; no clear D. CDR1 is GTSNPN and CDR2 is SVGIG in the germline V gene (reference sequence). This CDR3 is 12 amino acids long. V was cut by 3 bases and J by 6 bases, with 9 bases left in between. CDR3 in DNA: TGTGCCTGGAGCCCCGGTGGTCAGCCCCAGCATTTT. Its protein product is CAWSPGGQPQHF. Full variable domain (rest looked up from reference TRBV30 and TRBJ1-5): SQTIHQWPATLVQPVGSPLSLECTVEGTSNPNLYWYRQAAGRGLQLLFYSVGIGQISSEVPQNLSASRPQDRQFILSSKKLLLSDSGFYLCAWSPGGQPQHFGDGTRLSIL.

The chain couples TRBV7-2 to TRBJ2-2, with 8 bases that match TRBD1. V lost 6 bases and J lost 4; bases outside the gene matches: 7. The CDR3 totals 15 residues. Germline CDR1 is SGHTA and CDR2 is FQGNSA. CDR3 amino acids: CASRLTGASTGELFF. DNA for the CDR3: TGTGCCAGCAGGCTGACAGGGGCGAGCACCGGGGAGCTGTTTTTT.

The chain is built from TRBV7-9 and TRBJ1-2; TRBD1 might be the D (6 bases). The germline V and J ends were trimmed by 6 bases and 1 base, with 21 bases remaining between them. Per germline, CDR1 SEHNR and CDR2 FQNEAQ (reference sequence). The CDR3 runs 17 residues. This CDR3 is CASRAAGTTLNNYGYTF. CDR3 nucleotides: TGTGCCAGCAGAGCCGCCGGGACAACACTCAATAACTATGGCTACACCTTC.

The chain joins TRBV13 to TRBJ2-3; weak D call: TRBD2 (5 bases). This CDR3 comprises 15 residues. Germline assignment: CDR1 PRHDT and CDR2 FYEKMQ (reference sequence). The V and J ends lost 4 bases and 5 bases respectively, with 16 bases between them. CDR3 in DNA: TGTGCCAGCAGCTCCTATAAACTAGGAGGAGATACGCAGTATTTT. Translated: CASSSYKLGGDTQYF.

The chain joins TRBV7-2 to TRBJ1-2; TRBD1 matches at 7 bases. Per the germline V gene, CDR1 is SGHTA and CDR2 is FQGNSA. V shed 5 bases, J shed 0 bases, and the junction held 6 bases outside the gene matches. The CDR3 is 15 amino acids. The CDR3 region is CASSDRDSPNYGYTF. The CDR3 bases are TGTGCCAGCAGCGACCGGGACAGCCCTAACTATGGCTACACCTTC.

The chain recombines TRBV29-1 with TRBJ1-2, with 9 nucleotides matching TRBD1. CDR3 length: 13 residues. Germline trimming cut 4 bases from V and 8 bases from J; bases unmatched to any gene: 8. The germline V gene has CDR1 SQVTM and CDR2 ANQGSEA. The CDR3 coding sequence is TGCAGCGTTGTGCGGGACAGGGACACGGGCTACACCTTC. It encodes CSVVRDRDTGYTF.

The chain recombines TRBV5-4 with TRBJ1-5; the D is unclear. The CDR3 is 12 amino acids. V was clipped by 4 bases and J by 6 bases, with 8 bases between them. Germline V gene data show CDR1 as SGHNT and CDR2 as YYREEE (reference sequence). The CDR3 sequence: CASSVDGQPQHF. The CDR3 DNA sequence: TGTGCCAGCAGCGTGGACGGTCAGCCCCAGCATTTT.

This sequence joins TRBV19 and TRBJ2-2, with TRBD2 as a possible D gene (6 bases). The V gene lost 9 bases and the J gene lost 4 bases, with 12 bases spanning the gap. This CDR3 has 13 amino acids. Looked up from germline, CDR1 is LNHDA and CDR2 is SQIVND (reference sequence). The CDR3 is CASGTSLTGELFF. The CDR3 coding sequence is TGTGCCAGCGGGACTTCACTCACCGGGGAGCTGTTTTTT.

The V and J genes are TRBV27 and TRBJ1-2; 7 bases map to TRBD1. Germline-derived CDR1 and CDR2 are MNHEY and SMNVEV (reference sequence). The CDR3 extends over 14 amino acids. V trimming: 5 bases; J trimming: 3 bases; junction bases outside the gene matches: 6. CDR3 sequence: CASSPGTADYGYTF. CDR3 DNA sequence: TGTGCCAGCAGTCCAGGGACAGCTGACTATGGCTACACCTTC.

This chain connects TRBV27 to TRBJ2-7; D ambiguous. Germline V gene sequence: CDR1 MNHEY, CDR2 SMNVEV (reference sequence). V lost 3 bases and J lost 6, with 12 bases in between. The CDR3 length is 13 residues. The CDR3: CASSLALRSEQYF. CDR3 sequence (DNA): TGTGCCAGCAGTTTGGCCCTGCGGTCCGAGCAGTACTTC.